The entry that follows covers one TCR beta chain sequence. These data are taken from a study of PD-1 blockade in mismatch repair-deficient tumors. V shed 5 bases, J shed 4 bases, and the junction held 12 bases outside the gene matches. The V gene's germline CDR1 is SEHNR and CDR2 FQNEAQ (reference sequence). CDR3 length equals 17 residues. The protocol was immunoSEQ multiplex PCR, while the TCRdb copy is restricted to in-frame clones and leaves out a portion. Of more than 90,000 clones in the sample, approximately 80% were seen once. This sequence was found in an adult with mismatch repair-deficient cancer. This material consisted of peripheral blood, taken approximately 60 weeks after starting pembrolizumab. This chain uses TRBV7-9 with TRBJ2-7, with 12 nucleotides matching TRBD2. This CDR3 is CASSRPSGRAEGYEQYF. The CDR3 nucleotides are TGTGCCAGCAGCCGACCTAGCGGGAGGGCCGAAGGGTACGAGCAGTACTTC.